Each of the 29 T cell receptor beta chains below was sequenced from the same sample in a study of CD8+ T cells in alopecia areata. Sequencing templates came from extracted RNA that was reverse transcribed into cDNA. The method was immunoSEQ multiplex PCR; TCRdb's version includes in-frame clones alone and lacks a portion of them. The data show about 8,700 clones, with none appearing a single time. CD4, CD8alpha, NKG2D, NKG2ACE and other markers guided sorting of pooled cutaneous lymph node cells. Input material: CD8+ T cells sorted from a lymph node. The source of these receptors is a C3H/HeJ mouse with alopecia areata. As its MHC haplotype, the strain has H2-k.

In this sample, this clone turned up many times. Gene names and germline match the mouse. Read coverage stops 3 residues before the CDR3 terminus; the germline J gene supplies the remainder. The genes are TRBV19 and TRBJ1-6, with 7 nucleotides matching TRBD1. TRBJ1-6 is labeled an ORF, and its function is uncertain. Trimming at V came to 4 bases and at J to 7 bases, leaving 8 bases not matched to a gene. The germline gives CDR1 FNHDT, CDR2 SITEND (reference sequence). The CDR3 spans 15 residues. CDR3 residues: CASSSLQGRNSPLYF. The sequenced CDR3 bases are TGTGCCAGCAGTTCTTTACAGGGGAGGAATTCGCCC.

This clone showed up many times. The gene names given are mouse names. The CDR3 goes on 4 residues after the read ends, and that part is filled in from the germline J gene. The chain has TRBV19 and TRBJ2-1, with TRBD2 identical over 10 bases. The CDR3 spans 15 residues. From germline, CDR1 is FNHDT and CDR2 SITEND (reference sequence). The CDR3 loop is CASSIQSGGAPEQFF. CDR3 DNA, as far as it was read: TGTGCCAGCAGTATCCAATCTGGGGGGGCGCCT.

About this clone: Gene names are the mouse ones. Coverage ceases 4 residues before the CDR3 finishes, and the germline J gene fills in the end. The V gene is TRBV13-2, the J gene TRBJ2-4, with TRBD1 matching over 12 bases. Germline CDR1 and CDR2: NNHNN and SYGAGS (reference sequence). This CDR3 has 15 amino acids. The sequenced part of the CDR3 DNA is TGTGCCAGCGGTCCCGGGACAGGGGGCGGAAAC. This sequence encodes CASGPGTGGGN. The entire CDR3 sequence reads CASGPGTGGGNTLYF.

This clone was detected ten times or more. Gene names and germline match the mouse. Read coverage stops 4 residues before the CDR3 terminus; the germline J gene supplies the remainder. The genes are TRBV31 and TRBJ2-4; 8 bases match TRBD2. The CDR3 loop spans 13 amino acids. The germline V gene encodes CDR1 GKSSPN and CDR2 SITVG. The sequenced CDR3 bases are TGTGCCTGGAGTCACGGGACTGGAAAC. Its translation: CAWSHGTGN. The full CDR3 protein is CAWSHGTGNTLYF.

As regards this clone: Mouse gene names and germline throughout. Read coverage stops 4 residues before the CDR3 terminus; the germline J gene supplies the remainder. The V gene is TRBV31, the J gene TRBJ2-7; 9 bases fit TRBD2. The V gene's germline CDR1 is GKSSPN and CDR2 SITVG. V shed 1 base and J 3 bases; nucleotides not matched to a gene: 4. The CDR3 runs to 14 residues. The part of the CDR3 DNA that was read is TGTGCCTGGAGTCGACTGGGGGAGTTCTAT. Translating it yields CAWSRLGEFY. The whole CDR3 sequence is CAWSRLGEFYEQYF. Supplemented by reference TRBV31 and TRBJ2-7, the full variable domain reads AQTIHQWPVAEIKAVGSPLSLGCTIKGKSSPNLYWYWQATGGTLQQLFYSITVGQVESVVQLNLSASRPKDDQFILSTEKLLLSHSGFYLCAWSRLGEFYEQYFGPGTRLTVL.

This clone has at least ten counts. Gene and germline names: mouse. The read falls 4 residues short of the CDR3 end, and the missing part is taken from the germline J gene. The rearrangement links TRBV13-2 to TRBJ2-1; 9 bases fit TRBD1. Trimming took 0 bases from V and 5 from J; bases not matched to a gene: 3. This CDR3 is 15 amino acids long. Germline CDR1 NNHNN, CDR2 SYGAGS (reference sequence). CDR3 amino acids: CASGDVGQGHAEQFF. Incomplete CDR3 DNA: TGTGCCAGCGGTGATGTCGGACAGGGGCATGCT.

In its sample, this clone was seen many times. Genes and germline are mouse. Read coverage stops 4 residues before the CDR3 terminus; the germline J gene supplies the remainder. The gene calls are TRBV13-2 and TRBJ2-7, with 8 bases identical to TRBD1. CDR3 length: 13 amino acids. CDR1 is NNHNN and CDR2 is SYGAGS in the germline V gene (reference sequence). The CDR3: CASGPRQGYEQYF. Partial CDR3 DNA: TGTGCCAGCGGACCCCGACAGGGGTAT.

This clone has a count of ten or more. Gene names and germline refer to mouse. The read ends 4 residues early relative to the CDR3; the germline J gene fills the gap. This sequence joins TRBV14 and TRBJ1-2; 9 positions match TRBD1. J lost 2 bases, V lost 5 bases, and 4 bases had no gene match. The germline gives CDR1 SGHDT, CDR2 FRDEAV. The CDR3 sequence is 14 residues long. Here the CDR3 reads CASSRGQGNSDYTF. Incomplete CDR3 DNA: TGTGCCAGCAGCCGAGGACAGGGGAACTCC.

This clone has a handful of counts. With a much larger clone just one base away, this may be a read error. The listed genes are named as in mouse. The read falls 4 residues short of the CDR3 end, and the missing part is taken from the germline J gene. This chain links TRBV1 with TRBJ1-2; D might be TRBD1 (6 bases). CDR3 length: 13 residues. Germline CDR1 and CDR2: NSQYPW and LRSPGD (reference sequence). The CDR3 reads CTCSADEGADYTF. The CDR3 bases that were read are TGCACCTGCAGTGCAGATGAGGGGGCC.

Turning to this clone: Mouse names are used for the genes. The read halts 4 residues ahead of the CDR3 end, with the missing end drawn from the germline J gene. This chain links TRBV19 with TRBJ2-5; 8 positions match TRBD2. The CDR3 loop spans 15 amino acids. Per the germline V gene, CDR1 is FNHDT and CDR2 is SITEND (reference sequence). The V segment lost 2 bases and the J segment 1 base; nucleotides outside the gene matches: 3. The chain's CDR3 is CASSITWGDQDTQYF. The CDR3 bases that were read are TGTGCCAGCAGTATTACCTGGGGGGACCAAGAC.

This clone was observed a few times. The genes are named according to mouse. The covered CDR3 bases are TGTGCCTGGAGTCCCCTGGGCACTAGTCAAAAC. Translation gives CAWSPLGTSQN. From start to end, the CDR3 is CAWSPLGTSQNTLYF. This chain connects TRBV31 to TRBJ2-4; TRBD2 is a possible D gene (5 bases). From the germline J gene comes the end of the CDR3, since the read stops 4 residues before it. The germline V gene has CDR1 GKSSPN and CDR2 SITVG. Trimming shortened V by 1 base and J by 0 bases, and 11 bases separated the two germline ends. This CDR3 spans 15 amino acids.

This clone showed up just a few times. Gene and germline names: mouse. With the read ending 4 residues before the CDR3 end, the germline J gene is used to fill in that end. The chain is built from TRBV19 and TRBJ2-5; TRBD2 agrees at 10 bases. CDR3 length: 15 amino acids. Germline CDR1 reads FNHDT; CDR2 reads SITEND (reference sequence). CDR3 loop: CASSSLDWGEDTQYF. Partial CDR3 DNA: TGTGCCAGCAGTTCCCTAGACTGGGGGGAAGAC.

Concerning this clone itself: Gene names are mouse gene names. The read terminates 4 residues ahead of where the CDR3 ends, so the germline J gene completes it. The V gene is TRBV14, the J gene TRBJ2-4, with TRBD2 matching over 11 bases. This CDR3 spans 17 amino acids. V was pared by 5 bases and J by 2 bases, with 10 bases of the junction left unmatched. CDR1 is SGHDT and CDR2 is FRDEAV in the germline V gene. The sequenced part of the CDR3 DNA is TGTGCCAGCAGCCCCGACTGGGGGGGGTCCCTTCAAAAC. Amino acids: CASSPDWGGSLQN. From start to end, the CDR3 is CASSPDWGGSLQNTLYF.

This clone was observed many times. The listed genes are named as in mouse. The CDR3 end lies 4 residues beyond the end of the read and is filled in from the germline J gene. V usage is TRBV1 and J usage is TRBJ2-1; 8 bases align to TRBD1. The CDR3 contains 15 residues. The germline CDR1 and CDR2 sequences are NSQYPW and LRSPGD (reference sequence). V lost 2 bases to trimming and J lost 6 bases; unmatched junction nucleotides: 6. The CDR3 bases that were read are TGCACCTGCAGTGCACTCAGGGGGCAGGCTGCT. Translating gives CTCSALRGQAA. Given in full, the CDR3 is CTCSALRGQAAEQFF.

This clone has a count of ten or more. The germline and genes are mouse ones. The read gets to within 4 residues of the CDR3 end, and the germline J gene fills in the rest. V and J are TRBV29 and TRBJ2-4, with no clear D. Germline CDR1 and CDR2: MSHET and SYDVDS. The CDR3 covers 13 residues. The CDR3: CASSLTRGNTLYF. Incomplete CDR3 DNA: TGTGCTAGCAGTTTGACGCGAGGGAAC. The entire variable domain, with the rest obtained from reference TRBV29 and TRBJ2-4, is as follows: DMKVTQMPRYLIKRMGENVLLECGQDMSHETMYWYRQDPGLGLQLIYISYDVDSNSEGDIPKGYRVSRKKREHFSLILDSAKTNQTSVYFCASSLTRGNTLYFGAGTRLSVL.

This clone was seen more than once but under ten times. Each gene name is a mouse one. Incomplete CDR3 DNA: TGTGCCAGCAGCTCTTGGACAGGGGGCGCTGACCAAGAC. Protein product: CASSSWTGGADQD. The whole CDR3 region reads CASSSWTGGADQDTQYF. The chain joins TRBV4 to TRBJ2-5; the match to TRBD1 covers 11 bases. The CDR3 end lies 4 residues beyond the end of the read and is filled in from the germline J gene. J lost 1 base, V lost 4 bases, and 7 bases had no gene match. This CDR3 contains 17 residues. Per germline, CDR1 LGHDT and CDR2 YNNKQL (reference sequence). Full variable domain (missing parts from reference TRBV4 and TRBJ2-5): ETAVFQTPNYHVTQVGNEVSFNCKQTLGHDTMYWYKQDSKKLLKIMFSYNNKQLIVNETVPRRFSPQSSDKAHLNLRIKSVEPEDSAVYLCASSSWTGGADQDTQYFGPGTRLLVL.

There are many counts of this clone. All gene names here are mouse names. Read data end 4 residues before the CDR3 end; the end is taken from the germline J gene. The chain recombines TRBV13-3 with TRBJ2-5; D is perhaps TRBD2 (6 bases). The CDR3 covers 14 residues. CDR1 is NNHDY and CDR2 is SYVADS in the germline V gene. The CDR3 here is CASSDVTGEDTQYF. CDR3 DNA (partial): TGTGCCAGCAGTGATGTGACTGGAGAAGAC.

Within the sample, this clone is medium-sized. Mouse germline and gene names are used. The read gets to within 4 residues of the CDR3 end, and the germline J gene fills in the rest. The chain combines TRBV5 with TRBJ2-7; the D is unclear. Germline CDR1 and CDR2: LGHNA and YNLKQL (reference sequence). The CDR3 spans 11 residues. The CDR3 reads CASSQGYEQYF. Partial CDR3 DNA: TGTGCCAGCAGCCAGGGATAT.

Concerning this clone itself: The gene names given are mouse names. The read terminates 4 residues before the CDR3 end, so the remaining end is supplied by the germline J gene. This chain links TRBV13-2 with TRBJ2-4, with 11 nucleotides matching TRBD2. The V segment lost 1 base and the J segment 3 bases; nucleotides outside the gene matches: 7. Germline V lookup: CDR1 NNHNN, CDR2 SYGAGS (reference sequence). CDR3 length: 17 residues. The CDR3 DNA, read in part, is TGTGCCAGCGGTGATCCCGGGACTGGGGGTCCCCAAAAC. The encoded protein is CASGDPGTGGPQN. The CDR3 reads in full as CASGDPGTGGPQNTLYF.

In this sample, this clone turned up many times. Any gene name here is a mouse gene name. The CDR3 extends 4 residues past the end of the read, so its final part is completed from the germline J gene. This rearrangement joins TRBV14 to TRBJ1-1, with D possibly TRBD1 on 6 matching bases. Germline V lookup: CDR1 SGHDT, CDR2 FRDEAV. This CDR3 is built from 15 residues. V was shortened by 4 bases and J by 0 bases, with 13 bases between the two germline ends. The CDR3 DNA, read in part, is TGTGCCAGCAGTCTCGGGACACCTGCAAACACA. Its protein is CASSLGTPANT. The CDR3 as a whole reads CASSLGTPANTEVFF.

On this clone: Gene names refer to mouse genes. The CDR3 bases that were read are TGTGCCAGCAGCCCTCTTCCGGGACTGGGGGGTAGTGCAGAA. It yields the protein CASSPLPGLGGSAE. The entire CDR3 sequence reads CASSPLPGLGGSAETLYF. The chain links TRBV14 to TRBJ2-3; 12 bases are a match to TRBD2. The DNA ends 4 residues before the CDR3 does, and the rest of the CDR3 is filled in from the germline J gene. The ends lost 5 bases at V and 0 bases at J; junction bases unmatched: 10. The V gene's germline CDR1 is SGHDT and CDR2 FRDEAV. The CDR3 has 18 residues.

The sample holds many counts of this clone. Gene names are the mouse ones. The DNA ends 4 residues before the CDR3 does, and the rest of the CDR3 is filled in from the germline J gene. The V call is TRBV13-1, the J call TRBJ2-5, with a tentative D call TRBD1 (6 bases). CDR1 is NSHNY, CDR2 SYGAGN, per germline. CDR3 length: 15 residues. The CDR3 DNA, read in part, is TGTGCCAGCAGTGATGCGCCAGGGGTCGGCGAC. This sequence encodes CASSDAPGVGD. The CDR3, in full, reads CASSDAPGVGDTQYF.

At least ten counts were recorded for this clone. The listed genes are named as in mouse. The read ends 4 residues early relative to the CDR3; the germline J gene fills the gap. J is TRBJ2-2 and V is TRBV13-2; 9 nucleotides align to TRBD2. CDR3 length: 16 amino acids. V was clipped by 0 bases and J by 3 bases; unmatched bases: 3. Germline V gene lookup returns CDR1 NNHNN and CDR2 SYGAGS (reference sequence). The CDR3 is CASGDAHWGDTGQLYF. CDR3 DNA (partial): TGTGCCAGCGGTGATGCGCACTGGGGGGACACCGGG.

In this sample, this clone turned up many times. Genes and germline come from the mouse. Coverage ceases 4 residues before the CDR3 finishes, and the germline J gene fills in the end. The V gene is TRBV19, the J gene TRBJ2-3; D might be TRBD2 (7 bases). The V and J ends lost 0 bases and 2 bases respectively, with 7 bases between them. This CDR3 is 14 amino acids long. Germline V CDR1 and CDR2: FNHDT, SITEND (reference sequence). The CDR3 loop is CASSIGGAAETLYF. The DNA read from the CDR3 is TGTGCCAGCAGTATAGGGGGGGCTGCAGAA.

The sample holds many counts of this clone. Gene names are mouse gene names. Read coverage stops 4 residues before the CDR3 terminus; the germline J gene supplies the remainder. The chain recombines TRBV1 with TRBJ2-2, with 9 bases matching TRBD2. Germline-derived CDR1 and CDR2 are NSQYPW and LRSPGD (reference sequence). The CDR3 totals 16 residues. V lost 4 bases and J lost 0; bases outside the gene matches: 3. CDR3 bases read: TGCACCTGCAGTGTGGACTGGGGACCAAACACCGGG. This gives the protein CTCSVDWGPNTG. The full CDR3 reads CTCSVDWGPNTGQLYF. Drawing the rest from reference TRBV1 and TRBJ2-2, the complete variable domain is VTLLEQNPRWRLVPRGQAVNLRCILKNSQYPWMSWYQQDLQKQLQWLFTLRSPGDKEVKSLPGADYLATRVTDTELRLQVANMSQGRTLYCTCSVDWGPNTGQLYFGEGSKLTVL.

Ten or more counts support this clone. These gene names are mouse names. The CDR3 end lies 4 residues beyond the end of the read and is filled in from the germline J gene. The chain links TRBV13-3 to TRBJ2-4, with TRBD2 matching over 8 bases. The length of the CDR3 is 16 residues. Germline values: CDR1 NNHDY, CDR2 SYVADS. V lost 0 bases, J lost 2 bases, and 5 bases stayed unmatched. The CDR3 spells CASSDATGGLQNTLYF. CDR3 DNA, as far as it was read: TGTGCCAGCAGTGATGCTACGGGGGGGCTTCAAAAC.

By share, this clone counts as medium-sized (0.01 to 0.1%). Germline and genes here are mouse. The read falls 4 residues short of the CDR3 end, and the missing part is taken from the germline J gene. V gene TRBV1 combines with J gene TRBJ2-3; no definite D call. Per germline, CDR1 NSQYPW and CDR2 LRSPGD (reference sequence). The V gene lost 2 bases and the J gene lost 0 bases, with 9 bases spanning the gap. The CDR3 covers 15 residues. The CDR3 here is CTCSALVWSAETLYF. The sequenced CDR3 bases are TGCACCTGCAGTGCACTGGTCTGGAGTGCAGAA.

This clone was recorded a few times. Genes and germline are mouse. The CDR3 is cut off 4 residues early in the read; its end comes from the germline J gene. The chain links TRBV4 to TRBJ2-7; 7 nucleotides match TRBD1. The CDR3 length is 13 residues. Germline V lookup: CDR1 LGHDT, CDR2 YNNKQL (reference sequence). V shed 6 bases, J shed 2 bases, and the junction held 4 bases outside the gene matches. CDR3 loop: CASRQQGTYEQYF. The CDR3 bases that were read are TGTGCCAGCAGACAACAGGGGACCTAT.

As concerns this clone: Mouse gene names and germline throughout. The read comes to an end 4 residues before the CDR3 does, leaving the germline J gene to fill in the end. The chain couples TRBV13-2 to TRBJ1-1, with D possibly being TRBD1 (5 bases). The CDR3 contains 13 residues. Per germline, CDR1 NNHNN and CDR2 SYGAGS (reference sequence). The CDR3 DNA, read in part, is TGTGCCAGCGGTGATGCAGGGAGGTCA. This codes for CASGDAGRS. The CDR3 reads in full as CASGDAGRSEVFF.